This TCR beta chain was obtained from a study of blood T cell repertoires in COVID-19. Study context: Acute and convalescent COVID-19 samples came from the United States, Italy and Spain.

Germline V gives CDR1 SGDLS, CDR2 YYNGEE. This CDR3 region has 14 residues. V was shortened by 0 bases and J by 2 bases, with 7 bases between the two germline ends. Authors' methods: Reference gene primer amplification yielded estimated nucleated cell counts. Only in-frame clones appear in the TCRdb table, and some are missing; sequencing was by immunoSEQ multiplex PCR. For V, J and clone size, that table is used; D and trimming come from the DNA. This sample has over 250,000 clones, with about 89% found just once. The sequenced material came from peripheral blood. The chain is built from TRBV9 and TRBJ2-3; D remains ambiguous. The sequence derives from a man aged 40-55 years who had recovered from COVID-19. The CDR3 DNA sequence: TGTGCCAGCAGCGTAGGACTCCCCACAGATACGCAGTATTTT. Translating it yields CASSVGLPTDTQYF. Together with reference TRBV9 and TRBJ2-3, the CDR3 gives the full variable domain: DSGVTQTPKHLITATGQRVTLRCSPRSGDLSVYWYQQSLDQGLQFLIQYYNGEERAKGNILERFSAQQFPDLHSELNLSSLELGDSALYFCASSVGLPTDTQYFGPGTRLTVL.